This T cell receptor beta chain appears in the sequencing data of a study of T cells in Graves' hyperthyroidism and ophthalmopathy. Germline CDR1 reads MDHEN; CDR2 reads SYDVKM. The length of the CDR3 is 11 residues. V lost 3 bases to trimming and J lost 5 bases, with 2 bases between them. Amplification targeted TCR beta CDR3 regions from RNA transcripts. With the HTBI primer set, the TCR CDR3 went through a first round of RT-PCR. One entry per CDR3 protein, called by TCRdb with MiXCR from the multiplex PCR reads. The table lists some 350,000 distinct CDR3 sequences, 20% to 30% of them singletons. This chain links TRBV28 with TRBJ1-5; D is unclear. This receptor was obtained from a man between 45 and 60 years old with Graves' hyperthyroidism. Input material: blood. The CDR3 nucleotides are TGTGCCAGCAGTTTGCATCAGCCCCAGCATTTT. It codes for CASSLHQPQHF.